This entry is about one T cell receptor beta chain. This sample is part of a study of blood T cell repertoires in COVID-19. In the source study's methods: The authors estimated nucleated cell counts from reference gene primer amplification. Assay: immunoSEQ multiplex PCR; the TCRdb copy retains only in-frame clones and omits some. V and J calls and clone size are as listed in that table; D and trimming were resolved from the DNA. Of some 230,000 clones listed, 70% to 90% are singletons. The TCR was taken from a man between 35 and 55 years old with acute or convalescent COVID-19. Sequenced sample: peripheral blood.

CDR3 DNA: TGCGCCAGCAGCTTGGTGACACCCCATAGTCGTCAGCCCCAGCATTTT. Translated, it gives CASSLVTPHSRQPQHF. This rearrangement joins TRBV5-1 to TRBJ1-5; D is ambiguous. Trimming took 0 bases from V and 6 from J, leaving 16 bases between them. Germline V CDR1 and CDR2: SGHRS, YFSETQ. The CDR3 loop spans 16 amino acids. The full variable domain, with the rest looked up from reference TRBV5-1 and TRBJ1-5, is KAGVTQTPRYLIKTRGQQVTLSCSPISGHRSVSWYQQTPGQGLQFLFEYFSETQRNKGNFPGRFSGRQFSNSRSEMNVSTLELGDSALYLCASSLVTPHSRQPQHFGDGTRLSIL.